This entry describes one T cell receptor beta chain. The source of the sample is a study of blood T cell repertoires in COVID-19. The V gene's germline CDR1 is SGHNT and CDR2 YYREEE (reference sequence). The CDR3 is made up of 15 amino acids. The V and J ends lost 3 bases and 4 bases, in that order; junction bases with no gene match: 2. Data came from immunoSEQ multiplex PCR; TCRdb stores just in-frame clones and leaves some out. The table shows 450,000 to 500,000 clones, with 70% to 90% occurring only once. The sample taken for sequencing was peripheral blood. This TCR was recovered from a human donor in a cohort sampled during active COVID-19. The chain recombines TRBV5-4 with TRBJ2-5, with 14 bases fitting TRBD2. The CDR3 protein is CASSSGLAGGETQYF. The CDR3 DNA is TGTGCCAGCAGCTCCGGACTAGCGGGAGGAGAGACCCAGTACTTC.